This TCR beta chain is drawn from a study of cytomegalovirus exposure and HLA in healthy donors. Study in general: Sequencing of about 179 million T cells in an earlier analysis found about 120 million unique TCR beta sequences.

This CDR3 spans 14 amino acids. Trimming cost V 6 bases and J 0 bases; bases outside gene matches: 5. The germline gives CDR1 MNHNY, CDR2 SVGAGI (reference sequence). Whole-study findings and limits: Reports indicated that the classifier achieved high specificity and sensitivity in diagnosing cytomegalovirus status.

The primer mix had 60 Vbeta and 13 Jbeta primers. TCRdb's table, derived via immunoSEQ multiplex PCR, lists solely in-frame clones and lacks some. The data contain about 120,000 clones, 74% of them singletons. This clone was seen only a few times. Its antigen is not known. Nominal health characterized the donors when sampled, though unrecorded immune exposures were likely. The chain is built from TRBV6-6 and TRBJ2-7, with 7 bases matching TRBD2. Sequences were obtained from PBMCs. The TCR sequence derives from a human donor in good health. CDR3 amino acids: CASRWTRSSYEQYF. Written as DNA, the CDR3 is TGTGCCAGCAGGTGGACTAGGAGCTCCTACGAGCAGTACTTC.